Listed below are T cell receptor beta chains from one sample, sequenced in a study of human thymus T cells. Assay used: immunoSEQ multiplex PCR; TCRdb lists only in-frame clones, some missing. This sample carries some 130,000 clones, approximately 96% of them seen once, and the ten largest clones take more than 0.02%. Material for sequencing was thymus tissue. The receptors here all came from a boy younger than two with a congenital heart defect but otherwise immunologically healthy. Each CDR3 is given with its conserved first and last residue. The D gene is left open where the match is weak. Expanded clones are given a class, and other clones once, few, many or no size at all.

D gene: NA; V gene: TRBV5-1; J gene: TRBJ2-1; clone size: NA; CDR3 protein: CASSLFISSYNEQFF; CDR3 DNA: TGCGCCAGCAGCTTGTTTATTAGCTCCTACAATGAGCAGTTCTTC
D gene: TRBD2; V gene: TRBV9; J gene: TRBJ2-3; clone size: NA; CDR3 protein: CASSRTSGGPDTQYF; CDR3 DNA: TGTGCCAGCAGTCGGACTAGCGGGGGCCCAGATACGCAGTATTTT
D gene: NA; V gene: TRBV7-8; J gene: TRBJ1-1; clone size: once; CDR3 protein: CASSPLLGNTEAFF; CDR3 DNA: TGTGCCAGCAGCCCCTTATTGGGGAACACTGAAGCTTTCTTT
D gene: NA; V gene: TRBV4-3; J gene: TRBJ1-6; clone size: few; CDR3 protein: CASSQDTGHYNSPLHF; CDR3 DNA: TGCGCCAGCAGCCAAGATACAGGGCACTACAATTCACCCCTCCACTTT
D gene: NA; V gene: TRBV4-3; J gene: TRBJ2-2; clone size: few; CDR3 protein: CASRVGTYNTGELFF; CDR3 DNA: TGCGCCAGCAGAGTCGGGACTTACAACACCGGGGAGCTGTTTTTT
D gene: NA; V gene: TRBV14; J gene: TRBJ1-3; clone size: NA; CDR3 protein: CASGSRVPGNTIYF; CDR3 DNA: TGTGCCAGCGGATCGAGAGTACCTGGAAACACCATATATTTT
D gene: NA; V gene: TRBV30; J gene: TRBJ1-2; clone size: NA; CDR3 protein: CAWSVVVTKPHYGYTF; CDR3 DNA: TGTGCCTGGAGTGTGGTCGTAACTAAACCTCACTATGGCTACACCTTC
D gene: NA; V gene: TRBV5-8; J gene: TRBJ2-7; clone size: NA; CDR3 protein: CASSPPRRQGWPYEQYF; CDR3 DNA: TGTGCCAGCAGCCCTCCCAGACGACAAGGGTGGCCCTACGAGCAGTACTTC
D gene: TRBD1; V gene: TRBV7-8; J gene: TRBJ2-1; clone size: NA; CDR3 protein: CASSLDPPTGDEQFF; CDR3 DNA: TGTGCCAGCAGCTTGGATCCGCCTACAGGGGATGAGCAGTTCTTC
D gene: NA; V gene: TRBV4-1; J gene: TRBJ1-1; clone size: NA; CDR3 protein: CASSQRKGNTEAFF; CDR3 DNA: TGCGCCAGCAGCCAGCGAAAGGGGAACACTGAAGCTTTCTTT
D gene: NA; V gene: TRBV30; J gene: TRBJ1-2; clone size: once; CDR3 protein: CACRRRQDFIYGYTF; CDR3 DNA: TGTGCCTGCCGCCGTAGACAGGACTTCATCTATGGCTACACCTTC
D gene: TRBD1; V gene: TRBV15; J gene: TRBJ2-7; clone size: NA; CDR3 protein: CATSRDSNRDSFYEQYF; CDR3 DNA: TGTGCCACCAGCAGAGATTCGAACCGGGACAGTTTCTACGAGCAGTACTTC
D gene: NA; V gene: TRBV5-1; J gene: TRBJ2-2; clone size: NA; CDR3 protein: CASSSVFGELFF; CDR3 DNA: TGCGCCAGCAGCTCGGTGTTCGGGGAGCTGTTTTTT
D gene: NA; V gene: TRBV5-6; J gene: TRBJ1-4; clone size: NA; CDR3 protein: CASSLQGRSEKLFF; CDR3 DNA: TGTGCCAGCAGCTTACAAGGGAGGAGTGAAAAACTGTTTTTT
D gene: TRBD2; V gene: TRBV27; J gene: TRBJ2-1; clone size: NA; CDR3 protein: CASSCSGLAGGRNSYNEQFF; CDR3 DNA: TGTGCCAGCAGCTGTTCGGGACTAGCGGGGGGGCGCAACTCCTACAATGAGCAGTTCTTC